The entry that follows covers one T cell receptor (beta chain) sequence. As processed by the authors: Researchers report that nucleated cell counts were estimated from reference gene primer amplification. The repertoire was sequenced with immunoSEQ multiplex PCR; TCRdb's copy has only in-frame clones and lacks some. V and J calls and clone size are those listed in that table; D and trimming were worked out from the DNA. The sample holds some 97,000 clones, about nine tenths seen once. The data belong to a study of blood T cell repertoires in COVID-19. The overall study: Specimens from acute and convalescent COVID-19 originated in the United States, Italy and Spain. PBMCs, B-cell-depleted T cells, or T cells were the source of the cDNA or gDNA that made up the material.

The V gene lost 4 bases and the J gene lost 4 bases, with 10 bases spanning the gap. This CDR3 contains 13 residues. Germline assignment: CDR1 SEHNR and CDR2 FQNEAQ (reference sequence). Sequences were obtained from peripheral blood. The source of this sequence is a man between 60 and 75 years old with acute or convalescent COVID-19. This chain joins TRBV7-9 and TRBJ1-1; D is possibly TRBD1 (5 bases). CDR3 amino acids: CASSSGGSTEAFF. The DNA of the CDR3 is TGTGCCAGCAGCTCGGGGGGGTCCACTGAAGCTTTCTTT.